This is a list of T cell receptor beta chains from one sample in a study of regulatory T cells in long-lasting Graves disease. TCRdb fed the multiplex PCR reads into MiXCR, producing one record per CDR3 protein. The sample holds about 540,000 distinct CDR3 sequences, approximately 15% seen once. Separately, the same data were catalogued under a study of T cells in Graves' hyperthyroidism and ophthalmopathy.

The sequenced sample was peripheral blood mononuclear cells (PBMCs), obtained at new diagnosis, from a patient treated with antithyroid drugs. All receptors derive from a man aged 30-40 years with Graves disease. Each CDR3 is given with its conserved first and last residue. The D gene is left open where the match is weak. Clone size is shown for a subset of rows, as once, few, many or a class of expanded clone.

>TRBV7-9|many|.|TRBJ2-5
CASRTPGLRNQETQYF
TGTGCCAGCAGAACCCCGGGACTCCGTAACCAAGAGACCCAGTACTTC
>TRBV20-1|.|.|TRBJ2-7
CSANAEQYF
TGCAGTGCTAACGCCGAACAGTACTTC
>TRBV5-6|.|TRBD1|TRBJ2-1
CASSLLVLRDRVNEQFF
TGTGCCAGCAGCTTGCTAGTCCTCCGGGACAGGGTAAATGAGCAGTTCTTC
>TRBV29-1|.|.|TRBJ2-1
CSVVAPLDHNEQFF
TGCAGCGTTGTGGCCCCACTGGATCACAATGAGCAGTTCTTC
>TRBV6-2/TRBV6-3|many|.|TRBJ2-3
CASSYTASTDTQYF
TGTGCCAGCAGTTACACCGCCAGCACAGATACGCAGTATTTT
>TRBV7-9|many|.|TRBJ2-7
CASSPVSSVIYEQYF
TGTGCCAGCAGCCCAGTATCAAGTGTGATTTACGAGCAGTACTTC
>TRBV12-3/TRBV12-4|many|TRBD2|TRBJ2-1
CASSLRGLGLAGAGFHNEQFF
TGTGCCAGCAGTTTACGAGGCCTGGGGCTAGCGGGAGCGGGTTTTCACAATGAGCAGTTCTTC
>TRBV15|many|.|TRBJ2-7
CATSMLRGTWEGYEQYF
TGTGCCACCAGCATGCTTCGGGGGACTTGGGAAGGGTACGAGCAGTACTTC
>TRBV7-9|.|.|TRBJ2-5
CASSGQVAKETQYF
TGTGCCAGCAGCGGGCAGGTTGCTAAAGAGACCCAGTACTTC
>TRBV20-1|many|TRBD2|TRBJ2-1
CSARDRLAGGISYNEQFF
TGCAGTGCTAGAGATAGGCTAGCGGGAGGGATCTCCTACAATGAGCAGTTCTTC